In this sample, the clone carrying this T cell receptor beta chain turned up many times. The antigen is undetermined. The record originates from a study of metastatic and nonmetastatic thyroid tumors. Study in general: The comparison covered peripheral blood and tumor or nodule tissue in malignant and benign thyroid patients. The study's findings and limits: Malignant thyroid tumors reportedly exceeded benign nodules significantly in TCR beta diversity, with the difference appearing in blood and tumor.

Using MiXCR, TCRdb reanalyzed the PCR reads. Here the sample spans more than 20,000 clones, roughly 18% being singletons. This CDR3 comprises 15 residues. V lost 1 base to trimming and J lost 4 bases, with 14 bases between them. Germline V CDR1 and CDR2: SGHDT, YYEEEE. Each patient went into thyroid surgery without having received any treatment. The clonotype comes from a male donor with papillary thyroid cancer or a benign thyroid nodule (not recorded which). Some clones in this sample may be carry-over from other donors' samples. The rearrangement links TRBV5-6 to TRBJ1-2, with D unresolved. The sequencing sample was made of adjacent normal tissue. The chain's CDR3 is CASSLKGRLVYGYTF. The CDR3 DNA is TGTGCCAGCAGCTTGAAAGGTAGATTAGTCTATGGCTACACCTTC.